This T cell receptor beta chain originates from a study of cytomegalovirus exposure and HLA in healthy donors (dated by TCRdb to about 2017). Regarding the complete study: An earlier analysis of approximately 640 of the donors reported 250 to 350 Gb of sequence data and some 120 million unique TCR beta sequences from 150 million to 200 million T cells. Approximately 310 gigabases of sequencing data and tens of millions of unique TCR sequences were included in an early release covering about 700 HLA-typed donors. Of the roughly 390 genotyped donors, 75% to 85% were placed in the genetic ancestry cluster associated with self-reported Caucasian donors. The study was designed to test whether signatures of past pathogen exposure could be identified by cataloging public T cell receptors. Using immunosequencing, the study profiled T cell repertoires from 500 to 800 subjects and related those repertoires to cytomegalovirus serostatus. A separate validation cohort of about 110 different subjects was used in addition to the approximately 640-subject first cohort. To predict cytomegalovirus infection status, the study combined high-throughput TCR immunosequencing, statistical association of individual TCRs with disease status, and machine learning. A later analysis re-analyzed previously published TCR beta repertoires from roughly 600 donors and added high-resolution HLA genotyping to study TCR occurrence patterns. Rather than drawing on any new phenotypic data, the later analysis identified candidate immune exposures from TCR beta sequences and the way those sequences occurred across donors. In an earlier analysis of several hundred of the donors, high-throughput TCR beta sequencing was used to judge whether each TCR beta V gene segment behaved as functional or pseudogenic. Donor age, sex, ethnicity and CMV serostatus were compiled together with the repertoire data. Genome-wide SNP genotypes for about three fifths of the 666 donors were used in a later genetic analysis, which treated that subset as a discovery cohort. All discovery cohort repertoires had been generated on a single sequencing platform. HLA typing covered class I and class II loci at four-digit resolution. The number of donors typed differed by locus, with about 629-640 for A, B, C, DRB1 and DQB1, 522 for DQA1, over 600 for DPA1, and approximately 470 for DPB1. Roughly 5 DR-DQ haplotypes were handled as single units for association and clustering, since linkage in the cohort was strong. Among under 450 genotyped donors of the cohort, an average of around 240,000 unique TCR beta nucleotide sequences were sequenced per donor, roughly 20% of them non-productive.

As encoded in the germline V gene, CDR1 is KGHSH while CDR2 is LQKENI. The junction carries 10 bases between V and J, which are trimmed by 0 bases and 4 bases respectively. There are 14 amino acids in the CDR3, from cysteine to phenylalanine inclusive. Only the CDR3 part of the read is kept: 42 bases, read in frame from the first base. The cohort consisted of fewer than 700 healthy bone marrow donors. Cohort members were all nominally healthy when sampled, although unrecorded immune exposures were likely present. The donor was CMV seronegative and was included in the group of a few hundred seronegative cohort members. Every donor gave a peripheral blood sample, and the peripheral blood mononuclear cells from that sample were used for TCR beta sequencing. The Qiagen DNeasy Blood Extraction Kit was used to extract genomic DNA from the blood cell samples. General conclusions and limits of the study: In a later analysis, HLA-associated TCR beta chains were found to be more clonally expanded and to have lower generation probabilities than equally common non-associated chains. The sequencing pipeline was judged likely to have produced a cluster of highly shared sequence variants as a technical artifact. According to the authors, the approach could potentially be generalized to other disease states and immunological phenotypes. Linkage disequilibrium might explain the correlated functional status among segregating V segments, but an unknown experimental factor could not be ruled out. A further reported finding was that TCR beta sequences accurately predicted the HLA-A and HLA-B alleles for most subjects in the first cohort. Specific HLA alleles were associated with 15,000 to 20,000 TCR beta sequences at a false discovery rate of 0.05 in a later analysis. A later analysis found that most CMV-associated TCR beta chains appeared HLA-restricted, with HLA associations seemingly driven largely by CMV exposure. The classifier was reported to diagnose cytomegalovirus status with high specificity and sensitivity in both the original and validation cohorts. Immune exposure information for the cohort was limited to CMV serostatus. A few of the identified cytomegalovirus-associated TCR beta chains were confirmed in vitro to be specific for cytomegalovirus antigens. In a later genetic analysis, a missense DCLRE1C variant was associated with V-gene and J-gene trimming of TCR beta chains, and the association was replicated in an independent cohort. Only TCR beta chains were sequenced in this cohort, and the absence of alpha or paired-chain data limited detectable features. When HLA alleles, especially DR and DQ, strongly co-occurred, attributing TCR associations to individual alleles was difficult. According to a later analysis, TCR association rates differed among HLA loci, with DRB1 alleles showing the most associated TCRs and HLA-C alleles showing the fewest. Presence/absence analyses assumed roughly uniform sequencing depth across donors, an assumption that may not hold. In an earlier analysis of some 500 of the donors, most TCR beta V segments appeared in productive rearrangements about 87% or about 30% of the time, broadly matching IMGT annotations. A total of about 180 TCR beta chains were listed by the study as associated with cytomegalovirus. Several of the top co-occurrence clusters appeared to be linked to parvovirus B19, influenza, CMV and Epstein-Barr virus, according to a later analysis. A later genetic analysis reported fewer N-insertions in productive TCRs among donors in an Asian-associated ancestry cluster than the approximately 700-donor mean. The 87-base-pair reads could not distinguish some IMGT-functional V segments, including TRBV6-2 and TRBV6-3, so those segments were excluded. HLA typing was unavailable for some donors at each locus, so association tests used only the typed subset. Because counts were too low, about 18 rarely observed V segments, including chromosome 9 orphons, were excluded from the earlier analysis of several hundred of the donors. Most TCR sequences were observed very rarely across donors, whereas some public TCRs were present in many individuals.

On this clone: Its antigen remains undetermined. The sample holds no much larger clone one base away, and base qualities are not on file.

Library generation was performed with the immunoSEQ multiplex PCR assay. For the multiplex PCR, a mixture combining 60 forward primers for TCR Vbeta segments and 13 reverse primers for TCR Jbeta segments was used. The CDR3 region of rearranged TCR beta genes was amplified from genomic DNA with a multiplex PCR assay. Amplified TCR beta libraries were sequenced as 87-base-pair reads on the Illumina HiSeq System. Per the source publication's procedure: Across the 670 or so repertoires, a later analysis counted approximately 83 million unique TCR beta chains, around 11 million of which were shared by at least two donors. Raw reads were error-corrected and collapsed into unique sequences by a nearest-neighbor algorithm in which closely related sequences were merged to remove PCR and sequencing errors. V, D and J gene segments were assigned by aligning CDR3 sequences to IMGT reference sequences. For a sequence to be retained, a match of at least six nucleotides was required to both a V gene segment and a J gene segment. Rearrangements were classified as productive when the CDR3 lacked stop codons and remained in frame with V and J, and all other rearrangements were classified as non-productive. CDR3 was defined by IMGT convention, running from the second conserved V-encoded cysteine to the conserved J-encoded phenylalanine. Sequences without an unambiguous match to a single V gene segment were excluded from the earlier analysis of about 630 of the donors. An earlier analysis of 500 to 600 of the donors classified V segments as functional when productive rearrangements were above 56.7% and as segregating when the standard deviation between donors was above 5%. A statistical classification framework was developed to diagnose cytomegalovirus status using the catalog of TCR beta chain sequences. In a later analysis, TCR nucleotide sequences were compared against IMGT/GENE-DB human TR gene sequences so that V and J genes could be assigned. The TCRdist pipeline was used in a later analysis to assign CDR3 sequences and most-parsimonious VDJ recombination scenarios. In a later analysis, each TCR beta chain was defined by its CDR3 amino acid sequence together with its V-gene family, and reads without a unique V-gene family were excluded. To address suspected cross-contamination and a sequencing artifact, a later analysis removed 592 highly shared, low-generation-probability nucleotide sequences. In a later analysis, a clonal expansion index was calculated for each public chain from normalized within-repertoire ranks of inferred template counts. In a later analysis, generation probabilities were computed with a VDJ recombination model fitted to out-of-frame rearrangements, and the resulting probabilities were checked against IGoR. In a later analysis, hypergeometric tests were used to score TCR-TCR, TCR-HLA and TCR-CMV co-occurrence, with a repertoire-size bias correction applied to TCR pairs. A later analysis estimated false discovery rates by permuting HLA or CMV assignments 20 times. In a later analysis, co-occurring TCRs were grouped using DBSCAN, and TCRdist sequence similarity was added for clustering within HLA-allele-positive subsets. Co-occurrence clustering excluded repertoires with fewer than 30,000 or more than 120,000 public chains, plus five with anomalous nucleotide sharing. TCRdb re-hosts the immuneACCESS table, in-frame sequences only. Its copies lack some clones; in the studies checked, an unresolved V gene accounts for under half of them, and the cause for the rest is not known. V, J and clone size were drawn from that table, and D and trimming were deduced from the DNA. The sample has about 100,000 clones on record, approximately 75% of them singletons. 1.5% to 2% of the sample is held by the ten biggest clonotypes.

This receptor was identified in a woman aged 40 to 49 in good health and CMV-seronegative. Material: PBMCs. The V gene is TRBV18 and the J gene is TRBJ2-7, and TRBD2 may be the D gene, going by 5 matching bases. Read as DNA, the sequence is TGTGCCAGCTCACCACCGCGGGCAGGTTACGAGCAGTACTTC. It translates to CASSPPRAGYEQYF.